The entry below describes one T cell receptor (beta chain). It has no known antigen specificity. Per-base quality was not reported, and no clone a single base away is much larger than it. The data derive from a study of control samples from healthy donors and cancer patients (dated by TCRdb to 2018 to 2021). Germline trimming amounts to 5 bases on V and 5 bases on J, with 4 as the count of junction bases outside the gene matches. The CDR3 runs 14 amino acids, cysteine and phenylalanine included. The CDR3 DNA has 42 bases and is translated from base 1. The germline V gene specifies SGHRS as CDR1 and YFSETQ as CDR2. Libraries were constructed by the immunoSEQ multiplex PCR assay. The source is immuneACCESS, and TCRdb retained only in-frame sequences with V and J called. Part of the clones is not carried over; for the studies checked, unresolved V genes explain less than half of this, and the remainder is unexplained. The sample data list under 100,000 clones, and around nine tenths of these were observed just once. Roughly a tenth of the sample rests with the top ten.

Sequencing used PBMCs. The sequence is built from TRBV5-1 and TRBJ2-1, with 10 central nucleotides matching TRBD1. The source of this sequence is a woman aged 50 to 60 with colorectal cancer. The bases read TGCGCCAGCAGTTCGGGACAGGGGCACAATGAGCAGTTCTTC. It translates as CASSSGQGHNEQFF. With all but the CDR3 taken from the reference TRBV5-1 and TRBJ2-1 genes, the full variable domain is: KAGVTQTPRYLIKTRGQQVTLSCSPISGHRSVSWYQQTPGQGLQFLFEYFSETQRNKGNFPGRFSGRQFSNSRSEMNVSTLELGDSALYLCASSSGQGHNEQFFGPGTRLTVL.